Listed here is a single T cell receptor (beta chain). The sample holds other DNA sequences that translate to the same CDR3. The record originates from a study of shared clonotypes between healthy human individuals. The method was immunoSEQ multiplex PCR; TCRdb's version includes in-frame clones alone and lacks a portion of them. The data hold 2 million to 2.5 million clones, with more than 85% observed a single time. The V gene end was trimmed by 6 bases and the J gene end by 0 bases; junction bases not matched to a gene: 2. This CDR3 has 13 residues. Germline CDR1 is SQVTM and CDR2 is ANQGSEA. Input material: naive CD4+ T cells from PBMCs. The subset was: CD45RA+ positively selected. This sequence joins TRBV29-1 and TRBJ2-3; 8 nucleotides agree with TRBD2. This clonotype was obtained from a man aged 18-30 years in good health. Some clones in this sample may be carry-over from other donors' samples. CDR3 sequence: CSVASGSTDTQYF. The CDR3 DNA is TGCAGCGTAGCTAGCGGGAGCACAGATACGCAGTATTTT.